These T cell receptor beta chains were read from a single sample in a study of neurological immune-mediated disorders. TCRdb re-called the 5' RACE reads through MiXCR, storing one row per CDR3 protein. Counted here are tens of thousands of distinct CDR3 sequences, roughly 7.3% occurring once; the ten biggest clones make up about 4.6%. Sequencing was performed on PBMCs. The source is a woman between 40 and 50 years old in good health. CDR3s include the opening cysteine and the closing phenylalanine or tryptophan. Each record gives: clone size, V gene, J gene, D gene, CDR3 protein, CDR3 DNA. A D gene is named only where the DNA matches it firmly. Clone size is given for some rows only: seen once, a few or many times, or a class if the clone is expanded.

abundance: many; v_gene: TRBV9; j_gene: TRBJ2-2; d_gene: .; CDR3aa: CASSSVAGELFF; CDR3nt: TGTGCCAGCAGCAGCGTCGCCGGGGAGCTGTTTTTT
abundance: many; v_gene: TRBV7-8; j_gene: TRBJ1-5; d_gene: TRBD1; CDR3aa: CASSLSGTDSNQPQHF; CDR3nt: TGTGCCAGCAGCTTGTCCGGGACAGATAGCAATCAGCCCCAGCATTTT
abundance: many; v_gene: TRBV7-9; j_gene: TRBJ1-4; d_gene: .; CDR3aa: CASSSWTVRNEKLFF; CDR3nt: TGTGCCAGCAGCTCCTGGACAGTGCGGAATGAAAAACTGTTTTTT
abundance: many; v_gene: TRBV6-1; j_gene: TRBJ1-5; d_gene: .; CDR3aa: CAQVRASQPQHF; CDR3nt: TGTGCCCAGGTTAGGGCGAGTCAGCCCCAGCATTTT
abundance: many; v_gene: TRBV7-9; j_gene: TRBJ1-6; d_gene: .; CDR3aa: CASRRSFNSPLHF; CDR3nt: TGTGCCAGCCGCCGCAGTTTTAATTCACCCCTCCACTTT
abundance: many; v_gene: TRBV7-8; j_gene: TRBJ2-2; d_gene: .; CDR3aa: CASSSRRTGELFF; CDR3nt: TGTGCCAGCAGCTCCCGCCGCACCGGGGAGCTGTTTTTT
abundance: many; v_gene: TRBV12-3/TRBV12-4; j_gene: TRBJ1-5; d_gene: .; CDR3aa: CASSPSTAQPQHF; CDR3nt: TGTGCCAGCAGTCCCTCGACGGCCCAGCCCCAGCATTTT
abundance: many; v_gene: TRBV14; j_gene: TRBJ1-2; d_gene: .; CDR3aa: CASSQGRVGGYTF; CDR3nt: TGTGCCAGCAGCCAAGGGCGGGTAGGCGGCTACACCTTC
abundance: many; v_gene: TRBV28; j_gene: TRBJ2-5; d_gene: TRBD1; CDR3aa: CASSPLRQGAARETQYF; CDR3nt: TGTGCCAGCAGCCCACTCCGACAGGGGGCGGCGAGAGAGACCCAGTACTTC
abundance: many; v_gene: TRBV6-5; j_gene: TRBJ2-7; d_gene: .; CDR3aa: CASSRDLDSYEQYF; CDR3nt: TGTGCCAGCAGTCGGGACCTAGACTCCTACGAGCAGTACTTC
abundance: many; v_gene: TRBV6-6; j_gene: TRBJ2-3; d_gene: TRBD2; CDR3aa: CASSPKRASGDTDTQYF; CDR3nt: TGTGCCAGCAGTCCAAAAAGGGCTAGCGGGGACACAGATACGCAGTATTTT
abundance: many; v_gene: TRBV7-3; j_gene: TRBJ2-2; d_gene: .; CDR3aa: CASSFNAFGELFF; CDR3nt: TGTGCCAGCAGCTTTAACGCCTTCGGGGAGCTGTTTTTT
abundance: many; v_gene: TRBV11-2; j_gene: TRBJ2-3; d_gene: TRBD1; CDR3aa: CASSPQGGSTDTQYF; CDR3nt: TGTGCCAGCAGTCCACAGGGGGGAAGCACAGATACGCAGTATTTT
abundance: many; v_gene: TRBV3-1; j_gene: TRBJ1-2; d_gene: TRBD1; CDR3aa: CASSQGQGYGYTF; CDR3nt: TGTGCCAGCAGCCAAGGACAGGGGTACGGCTACACCTTC
abundance: many; v_gene: TRBV20-1; j_gene: TRBJ2-3; d_gene: .; CDR3aa: CSALQGTGADTQYF; CDR3nt: TGCAGTGCCCTTCAGGGGACCGGCGCCGATACGCAGTATTTT
abundance: few; v_gene: TRBV10-2; j_gene: TRBJ2-1; d_gene: TRBD2; CDR3aa: CASKAGIDNEQFF; CDR3nt: TGCGCCAGCAAAGCGGGGATCGACAATGAGCAGTTCTTC
abundance: many; v_gene: TRBV29-1; j_gene: TRBJ2-7; d_gene: TRBD1; CDR3aa: CSVQPGQGQNEQYF; CDR3nt: TGCAGCGTTCAACCGGGACAGGGACAGAACGAGCAGTACTTC
abundance: many; v_gene: TRBV10-3; j_gene: TRBJ1-5; d_gene: TRBD1; CDR3aa: CAIRGDSNSNQPQHF; CDR3nt: TGTGCCATCAGAGGGGACAGCAATAGCAATCAGCCCCAGCATTTT
abundance: many; v_gene: TRBV3-1; j_gene: TRBJ2-1; d_gene: TRBD2; CDR3aa: CASSRKTSGWSSYNEQFF; CDR3nt: TGTGCCAGCAGCCGGAAAACTAGCGGGTGGAGCTCCTACAATGAGCAGTTCTTC
abundance: many; v_gene: TRBV6-2/TRBV6-3; j_gene: TRBJ1-2; d_gene: .; CDR3aa: CASSAGDYTF; CDR3nt: TGTGCCAGCAGTGCGGGAGACTACACCTTC
abundance: many; v_gene: TRBV5-1; j_gene: TRBJ2-1; d_gene: TRBD2; CDR3aa: CASRGRLAEYNEQFF; CDR3nt: TGCGCCAGCAGGGGACGGCTAGCGGAATACAATGAGCAGTTCTTC
abundance: many; v_gene: TRBV20-1; j_gene: TRBJ2-1; d_gene: .; CDR3aa: CSASRQAGSSYNEQFF; CDR3nt: TGCAGTGCTAGCCGACAGGCGGGGAGCTCCTACAATGAGCAGTTCTTC
abundance: .; v_gene: TRBV3-1; j_gene: TRBJ2-3; d_gene: .; CDR3aa: CASSQVTTGVMQYF; CDR3nt: TGTGCCAGCAGCCAAGTCACCACGGGGGTAATGCAGTATTTT
abundance: many; v_gene: TRBV18; j_gene: TRBJ2-7; d_gene: .; CDR3aa: CASSQGQSYEQYF; CDR3nt: TGTGCCAGCTCGCAGGGACAAAGCTACGAGCAGTACTTC
abundance: many; v_gene: TRBV3-1; j_gene: TRBJ1-1; d_gene: .; CDR3aa: CASSPREVLNTEAFF; CDR3nt: TGTGCCAGCAGCCCCCGGGAGGTACTGAACACTGAAGCTTTCTTT
abundance: many; v_gene: TRBV28; j_gene: TRBJ2-5; d_gene: TRBD1; CDR3aa: CASSSGQSQETQYF; CDR3nt: TGTGCCAGCAGTTCGGGACAGAGCCAAGAGACCCAGTACTTC
abundance: few; v_gene: TRBV2; j_gene: TRBJ1-5; d_gene: TRBD1; CDR3aa: CASSGTGEYNQPQHF; CDR3nt: TGTGCCAGCAGCGGGACAGGGGAGTACAATCAGCCCCAGCATTTT
abundance: .; v_gene: TRBV20-1; j_gene: TRBJ1-6; d_gene: TRBD1; CDR3aa: CSAREDREPYNSPLHF; CDR3nt: TGCAGTGCTAGAGAAGACAGGGAACCCTATAATTCACCCCTCCACTTT
abundance: many; v_gene: TRBV5-1; j_gene: TRBJ2-3; d_gene: TRBD2; CDR3aa: CASSFGGDTDTQYF; CDR3nt: TGCGCCAGCAGTTTCGGGGGGGACACAGATACGCAGTATTTT
abundance: many; v_gene: TRBV20-1; j_gene: TRBJ2-4; d_gene: .; CDR3aa: CSAPPGTGNIQYF; CDR3nt: TGCAGTGCTCCCCCCGGGACTGGGAACATTCAGTACTTC
abundance: many; v_gene: TRBV5-1; j_gene: TRBJ2-7; d_gene: .; CDR3aa: CASSLSGALRGEQYF; CDR3nt: TGCGCCAGCAGCTTGTCAGGGGCCCTCCGAGGGGAGCAGTACTTC
abundance: many; v_gene: TRBV2; j_gene: TRBJ2-7; d_gene: .; CDR3aa: CASSPAKIEQYF; CDR3nt: TGTGCCAGCAGTCCCGCCAAGATCGAGCAGTACTTC
abundance: many; v_gene: TRBV27; j_gene: TRBJ2-1; d_gene: TRBD2; CDR3aa: CASSLSWREINNEQFF; CDR3nt: TGTGCCAGCAGTTTATCGTGGCGGGAGATCAACAATGAGCAGTTCTTC
abundance: many; v_gene: TRBV20-1; j_gene: TRBJ1-3; d_gene: .; CDR3aa: CSAKQSGNTIYF; CDR3nt: TGCAGTGCTAAACAGTCCGGAAACACCATATATTTT
abundance: many; v_gene: TRBV12-3/TRBV12-4; j_gene: TRBJ2-3; d_gene: .; CDR3aa: CASSVVDTQYF; CDR3nt: TGTGCCAGCAGCGTTGTAGATACGCAGTATTTT
abundance: many; v_gene: TRBV28; j_gene: TRBJ2-1; d_gene: TRBD2; CDR3aa: CASSLRAGPNNEQFF; CDR3nt: TGTGCCAGCAGTTTAAGAGCGGGACCCAACAATGAGCAGTTCTTC
abundance: many; v_gene: TRBV27; j_gene: TRBJ2-4; d_gene: TRBD2; CDR3aa: CASSFSVGRFPNIQYF; CDR3nt: TGTGCCAGCAGTTTTTCTGTCGGGAGGTTTCCTAACATTCAGTACTTC
abundance: many; v_gene: TRBV18; j_gene: TRBJ2-1; d_gene: .; CDR3aa: CASSPPAGLYNEQFF; CDR3nt: TGTGCCAGCTCACCACCGGCGGGCCTTTACAATGAGCAGTTCTTC
abundance: many; v_gene: TRBV29-1; j_gene: TRBJ2-5; d_gene: TRBD1; CDR3aa: CSGRQGKETQYF; CDR3nt: TGCAGTGGTCGACAGGGCAAAGAGACCCAGTACTTC
abundance: .; v_gene: TRBV20-1; j_gene: TRBJ2-1; d_gene: TRBD2; CDR3aa: CSARSGGGVSEQFF; CDR3nt: TGCAGTGCTAGGTCGGGCGGGGGGGTCAGTGAGCAGTTCTTC
abundance: many; v_gene: TRBV29-1; j_gene: TRBJ1-2; d_gene: .; CDR3aa: CSVRTVNYGYTF; CDR3nt: TGCAGCGTCCGGACCGTGAACTATGGCTACACCTTC
abundance: many; v_gene: TRBV7-3; j_gene: TRBJ1-2; d_gene: .; CDR3aa: CASSLTGHTAHGYTF; CDR3nt: TGTGCCAGCAGCTTAACGGGACACACCGCACATGGCTACACCTTC
abundance: many; v_gene: TRBV28; j_gene: TRBJ2-5; d_gene: .; CDR3aa: CASSLGGQTQYF; CDR3nt: TGTGCCAGCAGTCTAGGGGGGCAGACCCAGTACTTC
abundance: many; v_gene: TRBV12-3/TRBV12-4; j_gene: TRBJ2-3; d_gene: .; CDR3aa: CASSSAGGGTQYF; CDR3nt: TGTGCCAGCAGTTCAGCCGGTGGGGGTACGCAGTATTTT
abundance: many; v_gene: TRBV14; j_gene: TRBJ1-4; d_gene: TRBD1; CDR3aa: CASSPGTVGEKLFF; CDR3nt: TGTGCCAGCAGCCCCGGGACAGTTGGAGAAAAACTGTTTTTT
abundance: many; v_gene: TRBV5-8; j_gene: TRBJ2-1; d_gene: TRBD1; CDR3aa: CASSPLTGTNEQFF; CDR3nt: TGTGCCAGCAGCCCACTGACAGGGACGAATGAGCAGTTCTTC
abundance: many; v_gene: TRBV5-1; j_gene: TRBJ1-2; d_gene: .; CDR3aa: CASSEGIQNYGYTF; CDR3nt: TGCGCCAGCAGCGAGGGGATTCAAAACTATGGCTACACCTTC
abundance: many; v_gene: TRBV28; j_gene: TRBJ1-4; d_gene: .; CDR3aa: CASGDPEKPTNEKLFF; CDR3nt: TGTGCCAGCGGCGACCCGGAAAAACCAACTAATGAAAAACTGTTTTTT
abundance: many; v_gene: TRBV9; j_gene: TRBJ1-3; d_gene: TRBD1; CDR3aa: CASSVGRGQGGGNTIYF; CDR3nt: TGTGCCAGCAGCGTAGGAAGGGGACAGGGTGGTGGAAACACCATATATTTT
abundance: .; v_gene: TRBV7-2; j_gene: TRBJ2-1; d_gene: TRBD1; CDR3aa: CANQPRDSSYNEKFF; CDR3nt: TGTGCCAACCAGCCCCGGGACAGCTCCTACAATGAGAAGTTCTTC
abundance: many; v_gene: TRBV11-2; j_gene: TRBJ1-2; d_gene: TRBD1; CDR3aa: CASSPPKRQGGYTF; CDR3nt: TGTGCCAGCAGCCCTCCTAAAAGACAGGGCGGCTACACCTTC
abundance: many; v_gene: TRBV6-1; j_gene: TRBJ1-1; d_gene: .; CDR3aa: CASSDAYPNTEAFF; CDR3nt: TGTGCCAGCAGTGATGCTTACCCGAACACTGAAGCTTTCTTT
abundance: many; v_gene: TRBV5-1; j_gene: TRBJ1-2; d_gene: .; CDR3aa: CASSLDRGPIYGYTF; CDR3nt: TGCGCCAGCAGCTTGGATCGGGGGCCGATCTATGGCTACACCTTC
abundance: many; v_gene: TRBV15; j_gene: TRBJ1-5; d_gene: .; CDR3aa: CATSRDKGSNQPQHF; CDR3nt: TGTGCCACCAGCAGAGATAAGGGCAGCAATCAGCCCCAGCATTTT
abundance: many; v_gene: TRBV28; j_gene: TRBJ2-1; d_gene: .; CDR3aa: CASQSAGLSYNEQFF; CDR3nt: TGTGCCAGTCAATCGGCGGGTCTCTCCTACAATGAGCAGTTCTTC
abundance: many; v_gene: TRBV15; j_gene: TRBJ2-5; d_gene: TRBD1; CDR3aa: CATSIEKTGKETQYF; CDR3nt: TGTGCCACCAGCATCGAGAAGACAGGGAAAGAGACCCAGTACTTC